This T cell receptor beta chain was sequenced for a study of human T cells and chemical hapten exposure. Described time point: patch test 1, 2 weeks after DPC sensitization. Treatment specified: therapeutic diphenylcyclopropenone sensitization with weekly scalp DPC. The germline V gene has CDR1 SGHAT and CDR2 FQNNGV. Trimming at V came to 2 bases and at J to 10 bases, leaving 4 bases not matched to a gene. This CDR3 has 12 amino acids. Using its own MiXCR run on the RACE reads, TCRdb lists one record per CDR3 protein. The table shows about 57,000 distinct CDR3 sequences, with 7% to 10% occurring only once.

This chain joins TRBV11-2 and TRBJ1-1; 7 positions match TRBD1. This material consisted of whole blood, taken in connection with sensitization to the hapten diphenylcyclopropenone (DPC). The clonotype originates from a woman aged 40 to 50 with alopecia areata. Some clones in this sample may be carry-over from other donors' samples. The CDR3 DNA is TGTGCCAGCAGCTTAAACAGGGGAGGAGCTTTCTTT. Its protein is CASSLNRGGAFF.